This T cell receptor beta chain was obtained from a study of beta chain features in type 1 diabetes. The V end lost 3 bases, the J end lost 3 bases, and 12 bases lay between the germline ends. The CDR3 loop spans 14 amino acids. Germline V gene sequence: CDR1 LNHDA, CDR2 SQIVND (reference sequence). The study reverse transcribed the entire isolated RNA, so it sequenced expressed TCRB transcripts. Profiling relied on immunoSEQ multiplex PCR, and the TCRdb table lists in-frame clones only, not all of them. This table holds 250,000 to 350,000 clones, 11% found once. All sorted populations exceeded 95% purity.

Sequencing used naive CD4+ T cells from blood. This receptor was obtained from a woman in her 30s in good health. This chain joins TRBV19 and TRBJ2-7; weak D call: TRBD1 (5 bases). DNA for the CDR3: TGTGCCAGTAGTATCCCAGGGATCGGCTACGAGCAGTACTTC. Protein product: CASSIPGIGYEQYF.